The subject of this entry is one T cell receptor beta chain. These data belong to a study of blood T cell repertoires in COVID-19. Sequencing used immunoSEQ multiplex PCR; TCRdb keeps in-frame clones, though not all of them. The table lists some 150,000 clones, approximately 90% of them singletons. The V gene lost 2 bases and the J gene lost 7 bases, with 11 bases spanning the gap. CDR1 SGHTA and CDR2 FQGNSA come from the germline V gene. This CDR3 contains 14 residues. The sample comprised peripheral blood. The chain recombines TRBV7-2 with TRBJ2-2, with D perhaps TRBD2 (5 bases). The sequence was obtained from a human donor in a cohort sampled during active COVID-19. This CDR3 reads CASSLLPGSGELFF. The CDR3 region has the DNA TGTGCCAGCAGCTTACTGCCGGGGAGCGGGGAGCTGTTTTTT.